Shown below are 13 T cell receptor beta chains from a single sample sequenced in a study of shared clonotypes between healthy human individuals. Some clones are missing from TCRdb's copy, which holds only in-frame ones; the method was immunoSEQ multiplex PCR. This table holds 2 million to 2.5 million clones, approximately 95% found once. The sample comprised naive CD4+ T cells sorted from blood. Subset: CD45RA+ positively selected. All receptors derive from a man in his late teens or twenties in good health.

With regard to this clone: At one boundary the junction diverges from the germline segment, which might be a read error. The chain uses TRBV29-1 and TRBJ1-3; a possible D gene is TRBD1 (5 bases). This CDR3 contains 13 residues. CDR1 SQVTM and CDR2 ANQGSEA come from the germline V gene. The CDR3 here is CSVEDRAGNTIYF. CDR3 coding DNA: TGCAGCGTGGAAGACAGAGCTGGAAACACCATATATTTT. Full variable domain (rest looked up from reference TRBV29-1 and TRBJ1-3): SAVISQKPSRDICQRGTSLTIQCQVDSQVTMMFWYRQQPGQSLTLIATANQGSEATYESGFVIDKFPISRPNLTFSTLTVSNMSPEDSSIYLCSVEDRAGNTIYFGEGSWLTVV.

J is TRBJ2-4 and V is TRBV4-3, with D perhaps assigned TRBD1 or TRBD2 (6 bases each). Trimming shortened V by 4 bases and J by 8 bases, and 12 bases separated the two germline ends. Germline CDR1 reads LGHNA; CDR2 reads YSLEER. The length of the CDR3 is 13 residues. The chain's CDR3 is CASSRLGGDIQYF. CDR3 nucleotides: TGCGCCAGCAGCCGACTAGGGGGAGACATTCAGTACTTC.

V usage is TRBV6-5 and J usage is TRBJ1-1; TRBD1 matches at 7 bases. The CDR3 covers 14 residues. Germline CDR1 MNHEY, CDR2 SVGAGI. With V trimmed by 4 bases and J by 1 base, 3 bases remained unmatched. Here the CDR3 reads CASSFRDRNTEAFF. CDR3 in DNA: TGTGCCAGCAGTTTCCGGGACAGGAACACTGAAGCTTTCTTT.

The J gene is TRBJ2-2, the V gene TRBV5-1; 10 nucleotides match TRBD2. With V trimmed by 4 bases and J by 5 bases, 17 bases remained unmatched. Germline V gene data show CDR1 as SGHRS and CDR2 as YFSETQ. The CDR3 runs to 19 residues. The DNA for the CDR3 is TGCGCCAGCAGCCCCGCGGCTAGCGGGGGCCGTAAAACGACCGGGGAGCTGTTTTTT. It yields the protein CASSPAASGGRKTTGELFF.

This clone was recorded only once. The chain recombines TRBV5-1 with TRBJ2-3; 7 positions match TRBD2. Germline CDR1 reads SGHRS; CDR2 reads YFSETQ. The CDR3 has 14 amino acids. The trim removed 4 bases at V and 4 bases at J, leaving 6 bases unmatched. The chain's CDR3 is CASSVGTISDTQYF. The CDR3 DNA reads as TGCGCCAGCAGCGTCGGGACTATATCAGATACGCAGTATTTT. Full variable domain (missing parts from reference TRBV5-1 and TRBJ2-3): KAGVTQTPRYLIKTRGQQVTLSCSPISGHRSVSWYQQTPGQGLQFLFEYFSETQRNKGNFPGRFSGRQFSNSRSEMNVSTLELGDSALYLCASSVGTISDTQYFGPGTRLTVL.

The genes are TRBV30 and TRBJ2-7, with D unclear. The CDR3 is 15 amino acids. Trimming stripped 5 bases from V and 1 base from J, with 18 bases between. Germline V gene sequence: CDR1 GTSNPN, CDR2 SVGIG (reference sequence). CDR3 sequence: CAWVPKAHVSYEQYF. The DNA of the CDR3 is TGTGCCTGGGTCCCCAAAGCCCACGTTTCCTACGAGCAGTACTTC.

V is TRBV18 and J is TRBJ1-1, with a possible D match to TRBD1 (5 bases). With 3 bases removed from V and 5 bases from J, the gap between germline ends came to 16 bases. Germline V CDR1 and CDR2: KGHSH, LQKENI. This CDR3 spans 15 amino acids. This CDR3 is CASSPGPGEGTEAFF. The DNA of the CDR3 is TGTGCCAGCTCACCGGGTCCCGGGGAGGGGACTGAAGCTTTCTTT.

The rearrangement joins TRBV19 to TRBJ1-4; a possible D gene is TRBD1 (6 bases). CDR1 LNHDA and CDR2 SQIVND come from the germline V gene (reference sequence). Trimming left V 3 bases short and J 5 bases short, with 19 bases between. The CDR3 length is 17 residues. The CDR3 DNA is TGTGCCAGTAGTATTGAGGGGGACGACTACTTAAATGAAAAACTGTTTTTT. It encodes CASSIEGDDYLNEKLFF. Full variable domain (outside the CDR3, taken from reference TRBV19 and TRBJ1-4): DGGITQSPKYLFRKEGQNVTLSCEQNLNHDAMYWYRQDPGQGLRLIYYSQIVNDFQKGDIAEGYSVSREKKESFPLTVTSAQKNPTAFYLCASSIEGDDYLNEKLFFGSGTQLSVL.

The chain uses TRBV19 and TRBJ2-7; D possibly corresponds to TRBD1 (6 bases). Trimming stripped 1 base from V and 8 bases from J, with 15 bases between. CDR1 and CDR2 from the germline V gene are LNHDA and SQIVND (reference sequence). CDR3 length equals 14 residues. The CDR3 region is CASSIGGGRQQQYF. Here the CDR3 DNA reads TGTGCCAGTAGTATAGGAGGGGGAAGACAGCAGCAGTACTTC.

This clone is a singleton in its sample. This rearrangement joins TRBV9 to TRBJ2-1; D remains unclear. This CDR3 has 12 residues. With 7 bases removed from V and 8 bases from J, the gap between germline ends came to 13 bases. CDR1 SGDLS and CDR2 YYNGEE come from the germline V gene. CDR3 nucleotide sequence: TGTGCCAGCCTCCTTCCTGTGTATGAGCAGTTCTTC. Residues: CASLLPVYEQFF.

The V gene is TRBV6-6, the J gene TRBJ2-4; D might be TRBD2 (6 bases). From germline, CDR1 is MNHNY and CDR2 SVGAGI (reference sequence). This CDR3 has 14 residues. The germline V and J ends were trimmed by 8 bases and 3 bases, with 14 bases remaining between them. CDR3 bases: TGTGCCAGCTTTATTAGCGGAGACAAAAACATTCAGTACTTC. It is translated as CASFISGDKNIQYF.

The chain couples TRBV30 to TRBJ2-5; D gene ambiguous. CDR3 size: 14 residues. The germline V gene encodes CDR1 GTSNPN and CDR2 SVGIG (reference sequence). V was pared by 4 bases and J by 0 bases, with 12 bases between. Here the CDR3 DNA reads TGTGCCTGGACCCAGACCGGGTACCAAGAGACCCAGTACTTC. Encoded protein: CAWTQTGYQETQYF.

The rearrangement joins TRBV12-5 to TRBJ1-2; 8 bases line up with TRBD1. The CDR3 sequence is 18 residues long. Germline lookup yields CDR1 LGHNT and CDR2 FRNRAP. V dropped 1 base and J dropped 4; count of bases not matched to a gene: 14. The CDR3 protein is CASGLGGRSDRGAYGYTF. The CDR3 bases are TGTGCTAGTGGTTTGGGCGGGCGATCTGACAGGGGAGCCTATGGCTACACCTTC.